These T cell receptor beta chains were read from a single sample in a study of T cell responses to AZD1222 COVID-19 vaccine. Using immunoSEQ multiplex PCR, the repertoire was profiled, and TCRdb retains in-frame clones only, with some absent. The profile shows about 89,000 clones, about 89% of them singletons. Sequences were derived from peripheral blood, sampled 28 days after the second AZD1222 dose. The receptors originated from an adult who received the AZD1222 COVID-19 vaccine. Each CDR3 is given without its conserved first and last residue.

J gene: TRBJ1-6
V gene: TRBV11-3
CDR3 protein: ASSLVRNSPLH

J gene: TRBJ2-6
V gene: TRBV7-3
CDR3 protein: ASSSGGFAGANVLT

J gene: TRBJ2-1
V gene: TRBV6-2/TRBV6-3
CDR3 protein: ASSSGTSVLNEQF

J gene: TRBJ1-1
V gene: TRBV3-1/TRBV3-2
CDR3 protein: ASSQDRSEAF

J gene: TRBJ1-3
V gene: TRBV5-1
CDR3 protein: ASSPNPRSGNTIY

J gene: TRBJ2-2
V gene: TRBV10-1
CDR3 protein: ASSIAPGQGRTGELF

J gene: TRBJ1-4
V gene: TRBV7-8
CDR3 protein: ASSLQAGTGYEKLF

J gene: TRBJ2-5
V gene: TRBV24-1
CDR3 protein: ATSGPGTGEETQY

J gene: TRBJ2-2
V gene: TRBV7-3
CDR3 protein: ASSPNILAGGELF

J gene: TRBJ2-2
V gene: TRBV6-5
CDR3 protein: ASSWGLASGELF

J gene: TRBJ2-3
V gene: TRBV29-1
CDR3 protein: SVEGRPGSTDTQY

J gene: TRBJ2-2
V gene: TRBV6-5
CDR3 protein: ASTGRAINTGELF

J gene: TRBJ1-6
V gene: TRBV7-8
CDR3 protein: ASSRDIISYNSPLH

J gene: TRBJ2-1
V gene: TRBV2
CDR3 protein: ASRGAALGNEQF

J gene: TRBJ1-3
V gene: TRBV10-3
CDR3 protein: AISESQDLGPGNTIY

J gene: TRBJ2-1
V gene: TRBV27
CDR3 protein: ASSLLAGGGSYNEQF

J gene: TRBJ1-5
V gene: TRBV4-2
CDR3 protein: ASSRSGLKVGQPQH

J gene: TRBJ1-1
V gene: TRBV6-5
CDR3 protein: ASSRDTYTEAF

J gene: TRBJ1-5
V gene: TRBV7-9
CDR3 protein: ASSFQAQPQH

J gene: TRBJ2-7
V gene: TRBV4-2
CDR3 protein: ASSQVIGTSGGEQY

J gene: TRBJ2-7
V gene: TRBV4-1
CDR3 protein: ASSHEGTSGLVEQY

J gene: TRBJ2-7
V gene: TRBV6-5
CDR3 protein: ASSRPGQGADEQY

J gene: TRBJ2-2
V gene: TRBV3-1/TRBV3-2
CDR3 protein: ASSPRGREGTGELF

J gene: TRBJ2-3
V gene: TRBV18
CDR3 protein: ASSPERGFTDTQY

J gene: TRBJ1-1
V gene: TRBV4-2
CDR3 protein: ASSQVGGSLNTEAF

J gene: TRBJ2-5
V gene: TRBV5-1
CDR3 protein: ASSLGQGRETQY

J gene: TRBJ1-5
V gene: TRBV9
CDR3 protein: ASSVGGLGNQPQH

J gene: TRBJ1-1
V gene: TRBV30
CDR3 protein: AWAGSAGGTEAF

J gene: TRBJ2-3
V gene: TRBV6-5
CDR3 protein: ASSYSDYRADTQY

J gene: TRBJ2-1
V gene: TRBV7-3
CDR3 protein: ASSLGLASHNEQF

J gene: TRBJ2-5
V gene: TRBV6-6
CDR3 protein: ASSWDTKETQY

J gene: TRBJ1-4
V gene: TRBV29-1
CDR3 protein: SVEEGKLF

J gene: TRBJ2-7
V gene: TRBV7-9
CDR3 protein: ASSLLGQGASEQY

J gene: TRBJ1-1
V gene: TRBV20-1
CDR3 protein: SGYGNTEAF

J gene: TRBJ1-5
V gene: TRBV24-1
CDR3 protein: ATSDCREEQPQH

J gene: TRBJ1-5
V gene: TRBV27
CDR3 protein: ASRGIGQPQH

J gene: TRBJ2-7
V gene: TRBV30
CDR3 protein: AWSVNQGYEQY

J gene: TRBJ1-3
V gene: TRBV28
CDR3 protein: ASRTQHSGNTIY

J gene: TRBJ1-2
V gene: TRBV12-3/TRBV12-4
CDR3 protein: ASSLGQNYGYT

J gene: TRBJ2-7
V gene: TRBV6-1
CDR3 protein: ASSESRGQGAYEQY

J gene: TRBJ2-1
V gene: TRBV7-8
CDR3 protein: ASSLGQGAYNEQF

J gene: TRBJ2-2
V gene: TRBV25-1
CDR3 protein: ASSVGSGELF

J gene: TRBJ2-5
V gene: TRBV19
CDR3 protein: ASSRRQGEEETQY

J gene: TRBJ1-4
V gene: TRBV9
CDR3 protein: ASSVAGGISEKLF

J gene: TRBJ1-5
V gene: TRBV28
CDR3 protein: ASSLVTGAPGEDQPQH

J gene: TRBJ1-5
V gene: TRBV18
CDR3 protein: ASSPKMGKMDQPQH

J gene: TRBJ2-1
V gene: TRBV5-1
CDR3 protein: ASSLVLAGGHNEQF

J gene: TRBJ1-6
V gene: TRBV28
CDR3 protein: ASKGGDARNSPLH

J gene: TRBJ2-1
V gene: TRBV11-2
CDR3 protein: ASSLEMVLGYNEQF

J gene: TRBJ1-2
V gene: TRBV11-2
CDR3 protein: ASSLDRGLGGYT

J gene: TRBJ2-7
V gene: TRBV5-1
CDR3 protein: ASSLRQPSYEQY

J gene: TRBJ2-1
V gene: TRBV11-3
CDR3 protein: ASSSGTWNEQF

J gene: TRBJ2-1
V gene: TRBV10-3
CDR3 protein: AISESDRTGGFEQF

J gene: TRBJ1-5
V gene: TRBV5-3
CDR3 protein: ARSLSCRQPQH

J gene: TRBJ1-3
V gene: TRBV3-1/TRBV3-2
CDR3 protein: ASSQRGNTIY

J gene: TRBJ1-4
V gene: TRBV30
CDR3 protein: AWKGTGRWKLF

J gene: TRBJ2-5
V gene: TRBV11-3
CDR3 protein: ASSFTSLETQY

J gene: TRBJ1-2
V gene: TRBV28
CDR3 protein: ASTPRGPYGYT

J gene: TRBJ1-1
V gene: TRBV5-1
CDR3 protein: ASSPEVNTEAF

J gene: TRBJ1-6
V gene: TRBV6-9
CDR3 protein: ASSADRGPYNSPLH